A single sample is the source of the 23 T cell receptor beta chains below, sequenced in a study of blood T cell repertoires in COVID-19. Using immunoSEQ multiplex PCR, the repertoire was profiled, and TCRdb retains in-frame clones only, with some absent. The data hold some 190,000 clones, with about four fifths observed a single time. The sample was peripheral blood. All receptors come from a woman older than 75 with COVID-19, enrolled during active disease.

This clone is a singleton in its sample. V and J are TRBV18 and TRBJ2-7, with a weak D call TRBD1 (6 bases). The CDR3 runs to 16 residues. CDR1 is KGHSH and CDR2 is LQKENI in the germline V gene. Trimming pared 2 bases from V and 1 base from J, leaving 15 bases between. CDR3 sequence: CASSPGAGAASYEQYF. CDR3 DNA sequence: TGTGCCAGCTCACCAGGTGCAGGGGCGGCGTCCTACGAGCAGTACTTC.

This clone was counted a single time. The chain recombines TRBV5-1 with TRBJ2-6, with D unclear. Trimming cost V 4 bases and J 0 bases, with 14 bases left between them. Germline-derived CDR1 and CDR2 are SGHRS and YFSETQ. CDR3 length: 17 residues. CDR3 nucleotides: TGCGCCAGCAGCCTGCCATTACAGCTCTCTGGGGCCAACGTCCTGACTTTC. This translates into CASSLPLQLSGANVLTF. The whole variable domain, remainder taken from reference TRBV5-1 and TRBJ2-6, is KAGVTQTPRYLIKTRGQQVTLSCSPISGHRSVSWYQQTPGQGLQFLFEYFSETQRNKGNFPGRFSGRQFSNSRSEMNVSTLELGDSALYLCASSLPLQLSGANVLTFGAGSRLTVL.

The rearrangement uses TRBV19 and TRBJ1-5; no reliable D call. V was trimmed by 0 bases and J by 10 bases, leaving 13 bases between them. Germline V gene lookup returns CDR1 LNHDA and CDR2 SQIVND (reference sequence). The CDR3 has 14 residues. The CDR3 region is CASSIDEGGRPQHF. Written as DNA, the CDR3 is TGTGCCAGTAGTATAGATGAGGGTGGAAGACCCCAGCATTTT.

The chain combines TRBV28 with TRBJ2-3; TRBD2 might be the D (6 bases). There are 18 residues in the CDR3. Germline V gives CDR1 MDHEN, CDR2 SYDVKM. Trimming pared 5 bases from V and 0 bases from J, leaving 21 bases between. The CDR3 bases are TGTGCCAGCAGTCCCACCCCGACTAGTGATCTGAGCACAGATACGCAGTATTTT. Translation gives CASSPTPTSDLSTDTQYF. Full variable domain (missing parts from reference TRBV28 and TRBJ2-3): DVKVTQSSRYLVKRTGEKVFLECVQDMDHENMFWYRQDPGLGLRLIYFSYDVKMKEKGDIPEGYSVSREKKERFSLILESASTNQTSMYLCASSPTPTSDLSTDTQYFGPGTRLTVL.

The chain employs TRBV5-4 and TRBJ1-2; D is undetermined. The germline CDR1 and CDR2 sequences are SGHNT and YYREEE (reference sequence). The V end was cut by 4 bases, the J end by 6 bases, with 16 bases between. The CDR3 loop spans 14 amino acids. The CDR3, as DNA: TGTGCCAGCAGCGAATTGATTTACGGGGATGGCTACACCTTC. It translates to CASSELIYGDGYTF.

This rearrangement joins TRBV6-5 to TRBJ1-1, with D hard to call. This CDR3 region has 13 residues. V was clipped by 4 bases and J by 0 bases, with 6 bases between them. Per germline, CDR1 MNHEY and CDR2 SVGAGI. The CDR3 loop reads CASSLHLNTEAFF. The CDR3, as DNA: TGTGCCAGCAGTTTACACCTGAACACTGAAGCTTTCTTT.

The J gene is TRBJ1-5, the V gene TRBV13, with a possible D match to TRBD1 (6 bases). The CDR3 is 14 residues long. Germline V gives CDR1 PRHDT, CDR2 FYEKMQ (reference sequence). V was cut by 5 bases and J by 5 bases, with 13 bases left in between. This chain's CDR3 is CASSRGHIDQPQHF. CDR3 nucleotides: TGTGCCAGCAGCCGGGGACACATCGATCAGCCCCAGCATTTT.

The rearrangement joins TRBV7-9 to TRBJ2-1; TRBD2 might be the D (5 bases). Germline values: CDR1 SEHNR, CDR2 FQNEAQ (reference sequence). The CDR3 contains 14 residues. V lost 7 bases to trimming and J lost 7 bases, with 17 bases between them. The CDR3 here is CASTTRASGNEQFF. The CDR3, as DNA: TGTGCCAGCACCACCCGTGCCAGCGGTAATGAGCAGTTCTTC.

The CDR3 sequence is CASSLTTGEYTEAFF. The CDR3 nucleotides read TGCGCCAGCAGCTTGACGACAGGGGAATACACTGAAGCTTTCTTT. The genes are TRBV5-1 and TRBJ1-1; 8 bases match TRBD1. Trimming removed 1 base from V and 3 bases from J; junction bases left unmatched: 5. The CDR3 consists of 15 residues. Per the germline V gene, CDR1 is SGHRS and CDR2 is YFSETQ.

The CDR3, as DNA: TGCGCCAGCACCCTGGGGGGGACTAGCGCTCCCTACGAGCAGTACTTC. As protein: CASTLGGTSAPYEQYF. V gene TRBV10-2 combines with J gene TRBJ2-7, with 10 positions matching TRBD2. CDR3 length: 16 residues. From germline, CDR1 is WSHSY and CDR2 SAAADI. Trimming removed 7 bases from V and 2 bases from J; junction bases left unmatched: 11.

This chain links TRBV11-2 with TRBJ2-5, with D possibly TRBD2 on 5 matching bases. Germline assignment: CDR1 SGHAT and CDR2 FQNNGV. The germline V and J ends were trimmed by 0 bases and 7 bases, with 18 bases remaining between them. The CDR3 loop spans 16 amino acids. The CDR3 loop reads CASSLDLDGILGTQYF. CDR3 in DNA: TGTGCCAGCAGCTTAGACCTGGACGGGATTTTGGGGACCCAGTACTTC.

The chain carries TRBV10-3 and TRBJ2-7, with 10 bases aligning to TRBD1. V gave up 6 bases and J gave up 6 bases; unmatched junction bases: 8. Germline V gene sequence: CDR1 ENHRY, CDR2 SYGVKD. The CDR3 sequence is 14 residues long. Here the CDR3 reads CAISKGQGSGEQYF. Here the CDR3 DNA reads TGTGCCATCAGCAAGGGACAGGGGTCGGGCGAGCAGTACTTC.

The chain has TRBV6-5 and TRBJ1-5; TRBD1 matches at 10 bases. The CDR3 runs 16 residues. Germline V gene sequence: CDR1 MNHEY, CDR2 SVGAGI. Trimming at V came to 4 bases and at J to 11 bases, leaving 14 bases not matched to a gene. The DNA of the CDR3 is TGTGCCAGCAGTTTATCCCGCGGGACAGGGGTTTGGGCCCAGCATTTT. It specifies CASSLSRGTGVWAQHF.

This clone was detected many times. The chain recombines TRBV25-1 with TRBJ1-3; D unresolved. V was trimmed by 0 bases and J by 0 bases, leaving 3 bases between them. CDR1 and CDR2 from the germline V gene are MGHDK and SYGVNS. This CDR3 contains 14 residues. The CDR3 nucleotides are TGTGCCAGCAGTGAATACTCCTCTGGAAACACCATATATTTT. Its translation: CASSEYSSGNTIYF.

CDR3 loop: CASSEAGFGGYTF. DNA for the CDR3: TGTGCCAGCAGTGAGGCGGGGTTCGGTGGCTACACCTTC. The chain carries TRBV25-1 and TRBJ1-2; D gene uncertain. This CDR3 region has 13 residues. Between the trimmed V and J ends, which lost 3 bases and 7 bases, there was a span of 12 bases. Germline V lookup: CDR1 MGHDK, CDR2 SYGVNS.

The CDR3 sequence is CASSPRTSSTDTQYF. The CDR3 bases are TGTGCCAGCAGCCCCCGGACTTCTAGCACAGATACGCAGTATTTT. V usage is TRBV11-2 and J usage is TRBJ2-3, with D perhaps matching TRBD2 (5 bases). This CDR3 comprises 15 residues. The V gene lost 5 bases and the J gene lost 0 bases, with 12 bases spanning the gap. Germline loops: CDR1 SGHAT, CDR2 FQNNGV.

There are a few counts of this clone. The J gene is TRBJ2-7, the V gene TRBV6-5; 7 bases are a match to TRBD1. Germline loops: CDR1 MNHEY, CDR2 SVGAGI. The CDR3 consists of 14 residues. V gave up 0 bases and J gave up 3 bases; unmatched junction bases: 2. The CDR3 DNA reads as TGTGCCAGCAGTTACTCAGGGGGCAACTACGAGCAGTACTTC. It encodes CASSYSGGNYEQYF.

As DNA, the CDR3 is TGTGCCAGCAGTCCCGGACAGGTCCTCCAAGAGACCCAGTACTTC. It specifies CASSPGQVLQETQYF. This chain connects TRBV6-5 to TRBJ2-5; 7 bases fit TRBD1. The CDR3 length is 15 residues. V was clipped by 5 bases and J by 1 base; unmatched bases: 7. CDR1 is MNHEY and CDR2 is SVGAGI in the germline V gene.

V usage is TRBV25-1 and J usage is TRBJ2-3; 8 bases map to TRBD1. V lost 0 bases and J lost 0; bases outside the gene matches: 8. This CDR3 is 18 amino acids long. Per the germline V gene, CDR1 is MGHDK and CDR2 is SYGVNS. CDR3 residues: CASSEYMGQGASTDTQYF. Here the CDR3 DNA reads TGTGCCAGCAGTGAATATATGGGCCAGGGGGCGAGCACAGATACGCAGTATTTT.

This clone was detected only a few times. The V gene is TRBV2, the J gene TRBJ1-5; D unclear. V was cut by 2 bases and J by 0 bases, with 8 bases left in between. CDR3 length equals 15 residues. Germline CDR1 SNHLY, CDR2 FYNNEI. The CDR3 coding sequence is TGTGCCAGCAGTGAATTGGAGTATAGCAATCAGCCCCAGCATTTT. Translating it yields CASSELEYSNQPQHF.

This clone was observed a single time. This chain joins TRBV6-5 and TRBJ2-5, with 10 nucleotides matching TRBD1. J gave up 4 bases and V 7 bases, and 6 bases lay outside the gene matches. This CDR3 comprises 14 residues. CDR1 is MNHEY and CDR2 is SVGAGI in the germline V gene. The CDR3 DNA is TGTGCCAGCACCATGGGACAGGGGACAGAGACCCAGTACTTC. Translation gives CASTMGQGTETQYF.

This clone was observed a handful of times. The CDR3 region has the DNA TGTGCCAGCACGGGTTACGAGCAGTACTTC. Translated, it gives CASTGYEQYF. The chain couples TRBV2 to TRBJ2-7; D is undetermined. Germline V gene data show CDR1 as SNHLY and CDR2 as FYNNEI. Trimming took 7 bases from V and 4 from J, leaving 5 bases between them. CDR3 size: 10 residues. Full variable domain (outside the CDR3, taken from reference TRBV2 and TRBJ2-7): EPEVTQTPSHQVTQMGQEVILRCVPISNHLYFYWYRQILGQKVEFLVSFYNNEISEKSEIFDDQFSVERPDGSNFTLKIRSTKLEDSAMYFCASTGYEQYFGPGTRLTVT.

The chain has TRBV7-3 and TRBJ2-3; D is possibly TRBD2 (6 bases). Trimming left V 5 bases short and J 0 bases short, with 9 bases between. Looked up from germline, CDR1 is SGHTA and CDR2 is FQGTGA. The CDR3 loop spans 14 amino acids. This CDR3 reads CASSPGTSTDTQYF. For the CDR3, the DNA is TGTGCCAGCAGCCCCGGGACTAGCACAGATACGCAGTATTTT.